This T cell receptor (beta chain) was observed in a study of cytomegalovirus exposure and HLA in healthy donors. There are 18 residues in the CDR3. V was clipped by 5 bases and J by 5 bases, with 24 bases between them. Germline CDR1 reads MGHRA; CDR2 reads YSYEKL. Sequenced by immunoSEQ multiplex PCR; TCRdb stores in-frame clones only, minus some. The table has 70,000 to 80,000 clones, about 94% seen once. This receptor was identified in a young woman in good health and CMV-seronegative. This chain links TRBV4-1 with TRBJ2-2; a possible D gene is TRBD1 (7 bases). Sample: PBMCs. The CDR3 DNA reads TGCGCCAGCAGCGGACGACAGGGAGGTACCTCGGGAACCGGGGAGCTGTTTTTT. Its protein is CASSGRQGGTSGTGELFF.